The T cell receptor beta chain described here comes from a study of T cell changes during pregnancy in multiple sclerosis. Sequenced by immunoSEQ multiplex PCR; TCRdb stores in-frame clones only, minus some. The sample consists of some 38,000 clones, 91% of them appearing once. The sample consisted of CD8+ T cells from peripheral blood mononuclear cells, taken after pregnancy. The sequence was obtained from a female donor with multiple sclerosis, enrolled in a pregnancy study.

CDR3 protein: CASSLAGDGVGELFF. CDR3 DNA sequence: TGTGCCAGCAGCCTAGCGGGAGATGGTGTCGGGGAGCTGTTTTTT. This chain uses TRBV6-5 with TRBJ2-2; the match to TRBD2 covers 10 bases. This CDR3 comprises 15 residues. Germline lookup yields CDR1 MNHEY and CDR2 SVGAGI. Unmatched junction bases numbered 8, after V lost 6 bases and J lost 7 bases.